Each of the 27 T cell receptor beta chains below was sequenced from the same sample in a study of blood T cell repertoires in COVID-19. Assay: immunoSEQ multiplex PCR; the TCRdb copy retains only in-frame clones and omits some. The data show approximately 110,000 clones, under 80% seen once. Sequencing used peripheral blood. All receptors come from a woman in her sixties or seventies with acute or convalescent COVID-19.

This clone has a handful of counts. This CDR3 is CASTTGETQYF. CDR3 sequence (DNA): TGTGCCAGCACAACAGGGGAGACCCAGTACTTC. The genes are TRBV7-8 and TRBJ2-5; D possibly corresponds to TRBD1 (6 bases). With 7 bases removed from V and 5 bases from J, the gap between germline ends came to 8 bases. CDR3 length: 11 residues. CDR1 and CDR2 (germline): SGHVS, FQNEAQ.

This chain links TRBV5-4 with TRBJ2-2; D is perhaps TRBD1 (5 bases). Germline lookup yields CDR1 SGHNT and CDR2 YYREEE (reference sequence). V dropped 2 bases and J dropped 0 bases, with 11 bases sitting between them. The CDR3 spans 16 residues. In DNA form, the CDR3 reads TGTGCCAGCAGCTTAAGGGGCGGAGCGAACACCGGGGAGCTGTTTTTT. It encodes CASSLRGGANTGELFF.

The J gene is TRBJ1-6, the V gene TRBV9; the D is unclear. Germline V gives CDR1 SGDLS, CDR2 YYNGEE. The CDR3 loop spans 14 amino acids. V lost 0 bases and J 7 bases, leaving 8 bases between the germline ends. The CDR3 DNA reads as TGTGCCAGCAGCGTAGGAGACACGAATTCACCCCTCCACTTT. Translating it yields CASSVGDTNSPLHF.

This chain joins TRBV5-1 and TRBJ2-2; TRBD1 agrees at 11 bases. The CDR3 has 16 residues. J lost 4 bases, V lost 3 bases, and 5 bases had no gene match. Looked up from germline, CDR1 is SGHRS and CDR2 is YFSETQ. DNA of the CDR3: TGCGCCAGCAGCTCCGGACAGGGGGCGGGCACCGGGGAGCTGTTTTTT. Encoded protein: CASSSGQGAGTGELFF.

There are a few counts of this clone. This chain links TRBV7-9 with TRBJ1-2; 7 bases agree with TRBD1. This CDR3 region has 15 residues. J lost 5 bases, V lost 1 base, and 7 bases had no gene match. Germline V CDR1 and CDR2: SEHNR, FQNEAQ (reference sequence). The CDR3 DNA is TGTGCCAGCAGCTTAGAGGGACAGCTTAAATATGGCTACACCTTC. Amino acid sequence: CASSLEGQLKYGYTF.

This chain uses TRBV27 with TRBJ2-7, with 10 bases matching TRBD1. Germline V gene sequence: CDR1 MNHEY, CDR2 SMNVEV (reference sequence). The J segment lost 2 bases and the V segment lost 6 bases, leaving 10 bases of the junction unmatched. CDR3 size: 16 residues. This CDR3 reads CASSYVPGQGTYEQYF. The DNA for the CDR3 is TGTGCCAGCAGCTACGTACCGGGACAGGGGACCTACGAGCAGTACTTC.

The CDR3 DNA reads TGTGCCAGCAGCCAAGCTACAGGGGGGCCTAGCACAGATACGCAGTATTTT. This gives the protein CASSQATGGPSTDTQYF. This chain links TRBV3-1 (or the pseudogene TRBV3-2) with TRBJ2-3; 8 positions match TRBD1. The CDR3 has 17 amino acids. V lost 1 base, J lost 0 bases, and 6 bases stayed unmatched. Germline V gives CDR1 LGHDT, CDR2 YNNKEL (reference sequence).

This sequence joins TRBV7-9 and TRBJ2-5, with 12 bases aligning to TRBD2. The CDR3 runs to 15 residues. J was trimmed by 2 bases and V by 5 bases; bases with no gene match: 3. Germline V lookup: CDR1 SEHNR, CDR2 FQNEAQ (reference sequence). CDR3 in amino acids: CASSRGTSGQETQYF. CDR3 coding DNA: TGTGCCAGCAGCAGGGGGACTAGCGGGCAAGAGACCCAGTACTTC.

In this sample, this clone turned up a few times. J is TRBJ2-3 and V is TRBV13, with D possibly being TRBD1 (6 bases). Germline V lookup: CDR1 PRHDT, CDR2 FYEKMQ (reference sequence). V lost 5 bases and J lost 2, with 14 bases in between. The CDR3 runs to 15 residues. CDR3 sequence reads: CASSKKGVSTDTQYF. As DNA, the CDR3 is TGTGCCAGCAGCAAAAAGGGGGTCTCCACAGATACGCAGTATTTT.

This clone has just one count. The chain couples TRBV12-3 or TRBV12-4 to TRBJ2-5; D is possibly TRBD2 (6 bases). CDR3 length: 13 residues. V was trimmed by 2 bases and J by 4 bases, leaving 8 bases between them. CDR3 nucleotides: TGTGCCAGCAGTTTAACTAGCCGAGAGACCCAGTACTTC. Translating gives CASSLTSRETQYF.

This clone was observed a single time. The CDR3 loop reads CASSPMTGPSNQPQHF. CDR3 sequence (DNA): TGTGCCAGCAGTCCGATGACAGGCCCTAGCAATCAGCCCCAGCATTTT. V and J are TRBV27 and TRBJ1-5; D might be TRBD1 (6 bases). The CDR3 length is 16 residues. Per the germline V gene, CDR1 is MNHEY and CDR2 is SMNVEV (reference sequence). Trimming shortened V by 5 bases and J by 0 bases, and 14 bases separated the two germline ends.

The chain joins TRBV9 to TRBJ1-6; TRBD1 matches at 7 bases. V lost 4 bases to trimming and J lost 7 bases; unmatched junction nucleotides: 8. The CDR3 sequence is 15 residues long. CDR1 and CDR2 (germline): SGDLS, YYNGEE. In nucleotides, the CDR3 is TGTGCCAGCAGCCCATCCGGGACAGTAAATTCACCCCTCCACTTT. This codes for CASSPSGTVNSPLHF.

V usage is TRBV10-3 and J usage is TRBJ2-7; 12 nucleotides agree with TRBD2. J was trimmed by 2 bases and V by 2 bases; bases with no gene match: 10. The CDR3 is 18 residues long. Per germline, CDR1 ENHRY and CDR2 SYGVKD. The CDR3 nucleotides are TGTGCCATCAGTGAGCCGACTGGACTAGCGGGGATCGCCTACGAGCAGTACTTC. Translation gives CAISEPTGLAGIAYEQYF.

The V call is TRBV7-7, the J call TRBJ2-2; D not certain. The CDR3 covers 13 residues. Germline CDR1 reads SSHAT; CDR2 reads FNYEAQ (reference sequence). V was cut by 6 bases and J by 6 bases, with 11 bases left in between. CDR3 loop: CASSRIASGELFF. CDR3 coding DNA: TGTGCCAGCAGTCGCATTGCGTCCGGGGAGCTGTTTTTT.

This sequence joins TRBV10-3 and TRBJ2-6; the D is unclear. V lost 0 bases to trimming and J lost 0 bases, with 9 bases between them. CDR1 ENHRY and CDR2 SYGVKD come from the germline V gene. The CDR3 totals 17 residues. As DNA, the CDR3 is TGTGCCATCAGTGAGTCTCGGGTGACCTCTGGGGCCAACGTCCTGACTTTC. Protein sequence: CAISESRVTSGANVLTF.

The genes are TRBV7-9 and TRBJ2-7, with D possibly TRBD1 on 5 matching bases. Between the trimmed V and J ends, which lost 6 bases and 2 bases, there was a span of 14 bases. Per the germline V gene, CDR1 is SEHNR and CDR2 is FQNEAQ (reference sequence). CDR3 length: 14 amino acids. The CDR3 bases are TGTGCCAGCAGTCCCTCCAGGGTGACCTACGAGCAGTACTTC. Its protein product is CASSPSRVTYEQYF.

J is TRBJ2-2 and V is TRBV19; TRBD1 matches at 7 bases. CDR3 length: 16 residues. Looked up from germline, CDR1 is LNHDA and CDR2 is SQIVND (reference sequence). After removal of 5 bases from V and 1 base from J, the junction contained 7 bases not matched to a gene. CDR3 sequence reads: CASSVDRIMNTGELFF. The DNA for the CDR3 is TGTGCCAGTAGTGTGGACAGGATTATGAACACCGGGGAGCTGTTTTTT. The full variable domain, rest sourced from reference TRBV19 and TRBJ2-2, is DGGITQSPKYLFRKEGQNVTLSCEQNLNHDAMYWYRQDPGQGLRLIYYSQIVNDFQKGDIAEGYSVSREKKESFPLTVTSAQKNPTAFYLCASSVDRIMNTGELFFGEGSRLTVL.

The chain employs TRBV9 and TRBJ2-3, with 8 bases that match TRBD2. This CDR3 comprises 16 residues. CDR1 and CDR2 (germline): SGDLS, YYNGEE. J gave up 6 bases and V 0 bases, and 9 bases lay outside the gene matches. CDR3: CASSVGLAGFVDTQYF. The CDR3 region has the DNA TGTGCCAGCAGCGTAGGGCTAGCGGGCTTTGTTGATACGCAGTATTTT.

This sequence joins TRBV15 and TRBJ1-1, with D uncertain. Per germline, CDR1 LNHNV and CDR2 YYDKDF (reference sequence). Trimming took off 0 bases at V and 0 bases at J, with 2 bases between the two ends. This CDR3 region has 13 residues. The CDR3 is CATSRDMNTEAFF. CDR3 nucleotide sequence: TGTGCCACCAGCAGAGATATGAACACTGAAGCTTTCTTT.

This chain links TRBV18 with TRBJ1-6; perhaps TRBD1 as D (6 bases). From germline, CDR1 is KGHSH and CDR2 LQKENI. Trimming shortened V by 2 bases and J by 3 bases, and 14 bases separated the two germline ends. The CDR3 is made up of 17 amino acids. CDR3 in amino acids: CASSPVRVQGYNSPLHF. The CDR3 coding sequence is TGTGCCAGCTCACCAGTTCGAGTACAGGGCTATAATTCACCCCTCCACTTT.

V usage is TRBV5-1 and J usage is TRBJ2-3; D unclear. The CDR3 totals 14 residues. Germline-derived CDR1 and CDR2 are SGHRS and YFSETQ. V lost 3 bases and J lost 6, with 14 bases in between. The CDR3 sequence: CASSSGSLGDTQYF. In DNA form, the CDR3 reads TGCGCCAGCAGCTCCGGAAGTTTGGGCGATACGCAGTATTTT.

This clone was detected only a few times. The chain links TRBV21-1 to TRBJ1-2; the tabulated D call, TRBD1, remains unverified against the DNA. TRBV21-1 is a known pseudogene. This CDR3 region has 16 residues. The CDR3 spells CASSKDQIGTGDGYTF. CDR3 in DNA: TGTGCCAGCAGCAAAGACCAAATCGGGACAGGGGATGGCTACACCTTC.

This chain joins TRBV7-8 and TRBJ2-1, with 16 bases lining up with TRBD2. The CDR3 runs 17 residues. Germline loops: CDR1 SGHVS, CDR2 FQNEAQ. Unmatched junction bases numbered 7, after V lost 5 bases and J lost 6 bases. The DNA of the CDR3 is TGTGCCAGCAGCATGGGACTAGCGGGGGGGCCTTCCAATGAGCAGTTCTTC. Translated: CASSMGLAGGPSNEQFF.

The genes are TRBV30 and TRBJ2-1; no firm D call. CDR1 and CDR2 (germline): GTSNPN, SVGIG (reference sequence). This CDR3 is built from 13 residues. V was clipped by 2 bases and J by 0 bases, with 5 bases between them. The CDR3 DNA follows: TGTGCCTGGAGTACCAGCTCCTACAATGAGCAGTTCTTC. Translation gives CAWSTSSYNEQFF.

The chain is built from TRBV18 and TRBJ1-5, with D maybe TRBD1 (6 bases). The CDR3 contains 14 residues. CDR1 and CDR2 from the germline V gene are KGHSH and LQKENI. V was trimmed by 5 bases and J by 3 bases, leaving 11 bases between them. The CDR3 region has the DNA TGTGCCAGCTCAACGGACAGCAACAATCAGCCCCAGCATTTT. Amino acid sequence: CASSTDSNNQPQHF.

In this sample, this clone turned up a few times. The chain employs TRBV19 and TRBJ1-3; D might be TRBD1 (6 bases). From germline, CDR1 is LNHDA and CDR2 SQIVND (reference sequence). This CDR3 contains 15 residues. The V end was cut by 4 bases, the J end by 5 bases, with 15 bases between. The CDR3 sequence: CASSTTGFNRNTIYF. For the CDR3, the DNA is TGTGCCAGTAGTACGACAGGTTTTAATCGAAACACCATATATTTT.

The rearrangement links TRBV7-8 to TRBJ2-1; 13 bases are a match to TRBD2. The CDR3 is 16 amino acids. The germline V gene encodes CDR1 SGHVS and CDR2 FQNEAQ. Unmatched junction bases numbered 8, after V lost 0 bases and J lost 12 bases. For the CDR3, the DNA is TGTGCCAGCAGCTTAGCGTCACTAGCGGGGGGGCGCGTGCAGTTCTTC. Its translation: CASSLASLAGGRVQFF.